Listed here are 2 T cell receptor beta chains from one sample, sequenced in a study of OX40 agonist ivuxolimab in advanced cancers. Some clones are missing from TCRdb's copy, which holds only in-frame ones; the method was immunoSEQ multiplex PCR. The data show tens of thousands of clones, 75% to 90% seen once. Here the sequenced sample was CD4+ or CD8+ T cells sorted from blood, taken in a trial of the OX40 agonist ivuxolimab. The origin of the receptors is an adult with an advanced solid tumor such as melanoma, head and neck, liver or kidney cancer.

The V gene is TRBV11-2, the J gene TRBJ2-1; D remains ambiguous. Germline V gene lookup returns CDR1 SGHAT and CDR2 FQNNGV. With 3 bases removed from V and 3 bases from J, the gap between germline ends came to 12 bases. The CDR3 is 15 amino acids. CDR3 in DNA: TGTGCCAGCAGCTTCGACCCAGGTTTCTACAATGAGCAGTTCTTC. Translating gives CASSFDPGFYNEQFF.

This chain's CDR3 is CASSAQGQPGNEQFF. The CDR3 nucleotides are TGTGCCAGCAGCGCCCAGGGACAACCAGGGAATGAGCAGTTCTTC. The rearrangement links TRBV9 to TRBJ2-1; D is perhaps TRBD1 (6 bases). The V gene's germline CDR1 is SGDLS and CDR2 YYNGEE. V lost 3 bases, J lost 7 bases, and 17 bases lay in between. The CDR3 sequence is 15 residues long.